Included here is one TCR beta chain sequence, with context. Its matching antigen is unknown. The data derive from a study of cytomegalovirus exposure and HLA in healthy donors. Study-wide results and caveats: Later analysis identified a missense DCLRE1C variant that was linked to TCR beta V- and J-gene trimming.

PCR employed 60 Vbeta and 13 Jbeta primers. The data were produced by immunoSEQ multiplex PCR, yet TCRdb's version contains in-frame clones alone and is incomplete. The sample has approximately 190,000 clones; about four fifths are singletons. In germline, CDR1 is KGHSH, CDR2 LQKENI. The CDR3 has 16 amino acids. The V and J ends lost 3 bases and 4 bases, in that order; junction bases with no gene match: 7. The sample was PBMCs. The clonotype originates from a woman under 40 in good health and CMV-seropositive. The genes are TRBV18 and TRBJ2-1; 9 bases map to TRBD2. CDR3 region: CASSPLAGLGYNEQFF. The CDR3 DNA reads as TGTGCCAGCTCACCCCTAGCGGGACTCGGTTACAATGAGCAGTTCTTC. The full variable domain, with the rest looked up from reference TRBV18 and TRBJ2-1, is NAGVMQNPRHLVRRRGQEARLRCSPMKGHSHVYWYRQLPEEGLKFMVYLQKENIIDESGMPKERFSAEFPKEGPSILRIQQVVRGDSAAYFCASSPLAGLGYNEQFFGPGTRLTVL.